This record concerns one T cell receptor beta chain sequence. Its antigen is not known. Investigators spread the genomic DNA of each subset evenly over several immunoSEQ plates. Only in-frame clones appear in the TCRdb table, and some are missing; sequencing was by immunoSEQ multiplex PCR. Among 2,500,000 or so clones listed, approximately 92% were seen once. This sample is drawn from a study of shared clonotypes between healthy human individuals. Overall study results and limits: Compared with clonotypes that all four donors shared, non-shared clonotypes had lower generation probabilities. Sorted-subset sequencing was shown by rarefaction to be incomplete despite large depth. Generally, estimated richness proved larger in naive subsets than it did in memory subsets.

Losses at the gene ends were 0 bases for V and 4 bases for J; bases not matched to a gene: 6. There are 15 residues in the CDR3. Germline V lookup: CDR1 SGHRS, CDR2 YFSETQ. The specimen was naive CD4+ T cells sorted from blood. This sample's subset: CD45RA+ positively selected. The TCR sequence derives from a man in his late teens or twenties in good health. This rearrangement joins TRBV5-1 to TRBJ2-5, with 7 bases matching TRBD2. The CDR3 is CASSLGPGGIETQYF. Here the CDR3 DNA reads TGCGCCAGCAGCTTGGGCCCGGGAGGAATAGAGACCCAGTACTTC.